Listed below are T cell receptor beta chains from one sample, sequenced in a study of T-cell reconstitution after alpha-beta-depleted transplantation in children. TCRdb recomputed calls from the PCR reads with MiXCR, one row per CDR3 protein. The table lists tens of thousands of distinct CDR3 sequences, about 5.7% of them singletons. The starting material was PBMCs, mostly from graft donor cells, obtained 60 days after TCRalphabeta/CD19-depleted stem cell transplant. The source of these receptors is a female patient between 2 and 15 years old who had a stem cell transplant for aplastic anemia, so the T cells may come from the graft donor. CDR3s include the opening cysteine and the closing phenylalanine or tryptophan. A D gene is named only where the DNA matches it firmly. Not all rows give a size; the values are once, few, many and, for expanded clones, a class.

D gene	V gene	clone size	J gene	CDR3 DNA	CDR3 protein
.	TRBV10-2	many	TRBJ2-3	TGCGCCAGCCCTCCGGTAGGGGGAAGGGTAGCGGATACGCAGTATTTT	CASPPVGGRVADTQYF
.	TRBV5-6	many	TRBJ2-2	TGTGCCAGCAGCTTGGCCGGGCCACTAGCTAGGAACACCGGGGAGCTGTTTTTT	CASSLAGPLARNTGELFF
.	TRBV20-1	many	TRBJ2-7	TGCAGTGCTAGCGGGCAGGGAGGTACCTACGAGCAGTACTTC	CSASGQGGTYEQYF
.	TRBV14	.	TRBJ2-6	TGTGCCAGCGCGTCGGAGGTTGGGGCCGCCCGTGGGGCCAACGTCCTGACTTTC	CASASEVGAARGANVLTF
.	TRBV7-2	many	TRBJ2-3	TGTGCCAGCAGCTTCGGGTTAACAGATACGCAGTATTTT	CASSFGLTDTQYF
.	TRBV18	many	TRBJ2-6	TGTGCCAGCTCTCCCAGGGGTACTGGGGCCAACGTCCTGACTTTC	CASSPRGTGANVLTF
.	TRBV11-2	many	TRBJ2-7	TGTGCCAGCAGCTTATCGGGCAGTAGGTACTTC	CASSLSGSRYF
TRBD2	TRBV3-1	many	TRBJ2-5	TGTGCCAGCAGCCAAGAACGGCGGCTAGCGGGGGGGGAGACCCAGTACTTC	CASSQERRLAGGETQYF
TRBD2	TRBV6-2/TRBV6-3	many	TRBJ2-3	TGTGCCAGCAGTTACGGCCTCCTAGCGGGAGGAACAGATACGCAGTATTTT	CASSYGLLAGGTDTQYF
TRBD2	TRBV4-1	many	TRBJ2-2	TGCGCCAGCAGTGGTCCTAGCGGGAGTAGGAACGGGGAGCTGTTTTTT	CASSGPSGSRNGELFF
.	TRBV4-1	many	TRBJ2-5	TGCGCCAGCAGCCAAGCCCAGGGGCAAGAGACCCAGTACTTC	CASSQAQGQETQYF
.	TRBV6-5	many	TRBJ2-3	TGTGCCAGCAGTTACTCAGGGCCAGATACGCAGTATTTT	CASSYSGPDTQYF
TRBD2	TRBV14	few	TRBJ2-3	TGTGCCAGCAGCCCCGTTGCTAGCGGGGGTCGTGGGACGCAGTATTTT	CASSPVASGGRGTQYF
.	TRBV20-1	many	TRBJ1-1	TGCAGTGCTAGGTTAGGGTCGATGAACACTGAAGCTTTCTTT	CSARLGSMNTEAFF
.	TRBV20-1	many	TRBJ2-3	TGCAGTGCTAGGACCAATTATACGCAGTATTTT	CSARTNYTQYF
.	TRBV20-1	many	TRBJ2-3	TGCAGTGCCAAGCGGGGCACAGATACGCAGTATTTT	CSAKRGTDTQYF
.	TRBV7-2	many	TRBJ1-1	TGTGCCAGCAGCTTAGATGGGCAGGGTCTGAACACTGAAGCTTTCTTT	CASSLDGQGLNTEAFF
TRBD1	TRBV28	many	TRBJ2-3	TGTGCCAGCAGACGGCCCGGACAGGGTTTAGGTACGCAGTATTTT	CASRRPGQGLGTQYF
TRBD2	TRBV5-1	many	TRBJ2-1	TGCGCCAGCAGCTCCACCACTCTAGCGGGAGTGAATGAGCAGTTCTTC	CASSSTTLAGVNEQFF
TRBD2	TRBV18	many	TRBJ2-6	TGTGCCAGCTCTCCTACGACTAGCGGGAGTTCTGGGGCCAACGTCCTGACTTTC	CASSPTTSGSSGANVLTF
TRBD2	TRBV6-4	.	TRBJ2-1	TGTGCCAGCAGTGGGACTAGCGGAGGGTACAATGAGCAGTTCTTC	CASSGTSGGYNEQFF
.	TRBV12-3/TRBV12-4	many	TRBJ2-7	TGTGCCAGCAGTTTTATATCAGGGAGCTTCTACGAGCAGTACTTC	CASSFISGSFYEQYF
.	TRBV6-5	many	TRBJ1-1	TGTGCCAGCAGGCAGAACACTGAAGCTTTCTTT	CASRQNTEAFF
.	TRBV27	.	TRBJ2-1	TGTGCCAGCAACCGACGACTCAGCTCCTACAATGAGCAGTTCTTC	CASNRRLSSYNEQFF
TRBD1	TRBV11-2	many	TRBJ2-2	TGTGCCAGCAGGCGGGACAGGGAGAACGGGGAGCTGTTTTTT	CASRRDRENGELFF
TRBD1	TRBV11-2	many	TRBJ2-7	TGTGCCAGCAGCCCGATCTACAGGGGGCTTAGGGAGCAGTACTTC	CASSPIYRGLREQYF
.	TRBV6-1	.	TRBJ2-7	TGTGCCTCCCTAAGGTCCTACGAGCAGTACTTC	CASLRSYEQYF
.	TRBV20-1	many	TRBJ1-2	TGCAGTGCTCTGATATATGGCTACACCTTC	CSALIYGYTF
.	TRBV7-6	many	TRBJ1-6	TGTGCCAGCAGCTTAGCCTATAATTCACCCCTCCACTTT	CASSLAYNSPLHF
TRBD1	TRBV7-9	many	TRBJ1-1	TGTGCCAGCAGCAGGGGACAGTTTAATGAAGCTTTCTTT	CASSRGQFNEAFF